Listed below are T cell receptor beta chains from one sample, sequenced in a study of shared clonotypes between healthy human individuals. Sequencing was performed with immunoSEQ multiplex PCR; in TCRdb, only in-frame clones are kept and a portion is missing. The sample shows about 2 million clones, approximately 95% of them seen only once. Sequenced material: naive CD8+ T cells sorted from blood. These receptors were obtained from a young man in good health. Both conserved end residues are part of each CDR3. Each record gives: CDR3 protein, V gene, J gene.

CASSDTWDRREKLFF	TRBV6-1	TRBJ1-4
CASSEGSSGNTIYF	TRBV13	TRBJ1-3
CASSLVAGVAEAFF	TRBV5-6	TRBJ1-1
CASSIDKVKAFF	TRBV19	TRBJ1-1
CAISGADGGFYEQYF	TRBV10-3	TRBJ2-7
CASSDRYAHFYGYTF	TRBV27	TRBJ1-2
CASSQDQGPMRWGYTF	TRBV4-1	TRBJ1-2
CASSPGTVNTEAFF	TRBV27	TRBJ1-1
CASSADTGATEAFF	TRBV9	TRBJ1-1
CASSQSNSPEQFF	TRBV27	TRBJ2-1
CASSPAGQGHRYYGYTF	TRBV28	TRBJ1-2
CARVHVEQYF	TRBV2	TRBJ2-7
CASSPLRVNTEAFF	TRBV11-2	TRBJ1-1
CASRLLLESGVCTDTQYF	TRBV12-2	TRBJ2-3
CASSFEGQPQHF	TRBV13	TRBJ1-5
CASSPTAGDEKLFF	TRBV5-4	TRBJ1-4
CSVAGGAYEQYF	TRBV29-1	TRBJ2-7
CASSLGAPSTDTQYF	TRBV7-8	TRBJ2-3
CASSEYQAGGYNEQFF	TRBV25-1	TRBJ2-1
CASSYNPSTDTQYF	TRBV5-6	TRBJ2-3
CSASESNEQFF	TRBV20-1	TRBJ2-1
CASSQGGFSSTDTQYF	TRBV4-3	TRBJ2-3
CASSFGQPNQPQHF	TRBV5-6	TRBJ1-5
CASSSTSGDPYNEQFF	TRBV27	TRBJ2-1
CASSSASHTDTQYF	TRBV5-6	TRBJ2-3
CASSLVEGAGYGYTF	TRBV11-2	TRBJ1-2
CASSVDSGYNEQFF	TRBV10-2	TRBJ2-1
CASSPPWVGADTEAFF	TRBV4-2	TRBJ1-1
CAISEWSSGKRTDTQYF	TRBV10-3	TRBJ2-3
CASSLLGTPNTEAFF	TRBV5-6	TRBJ1-1
CASSLVLPSTDTQYF	TRBV5-6	TRBJ2-3
CASSLGGSSEQYF	TRBV5-6	TRBJ2-7
CASSLKLAGGPYEQYF	TRBV7-9	TRBJ2-7
CASSQVSGGEDREQFF	TRBV4-3	TRBJ2-1
CAWTVPVTGQETQYF	TRBV30	TRBJ2-5
CASSVRGLAGNQETQYF	TRBV9	TRBJ2-5